This entry describes one T cell receptor beta chain. This clone is a singleton in its sample. It has no known antigen specificity. Nothing much larger sits one base from this clone, and base qualities are not available. This record comes from a study of neoadjuvant anti-PD-1 for oral cavity cancer (dated by TCRdb to the early 2020s). Some background on the complete study: Three to four biweekly doses of nivolumab at 3 mg/kg were mostly administered to patients before curative-intent surgical resection. The parent correlative cohort included approximately twelve patients, with an approximately 34% response rate. Patients without progression received a fourth nivolumab dose around day 43 and underwent definitive surgical resection on days 50-56. Responders were defined as patients with complete response, partial response or stable disease by RECIST 1.1; non-responders were defined as patients with progression. What the research found in general, with its limitations: After neoadjuvant nivolumab, T cell clonality (Gini index) in PBMCs was significantly higher in non-responders than in responders. Higher pretreatment blood Treg/Th17 ratios correlated with both higher pretreatment blood TCRbeta clonality and lower post-treatment tumor TCRbeta clonality. The TCR analyses had only three patients in each response group, and the authors called for validation in larger cohorts.

For deep sequencing, PBMC libraries mostly used approximately 0.45 ug of input genomic DNA, with six replicates for each sample. The immunoSEQ hsTCRbeta kit was used to prepare TCRbeta libraries, following the manufacturer's instructions. Sequencing of the completed libraries took place using an Illumina NovaSeq 6000 S4 flow cell after they had been pooled to around 2.7 nM. For the original study's pipeline: The immunoSEQ Analyzer was used for raw data preprocessing and quality control. The analysis was limited to productive rearrangements, and each clonotype was defined by a unique CDR3 amino acid sequence. Using the R package tcR, the researchers computed the Gini-Simpson index as their estimate of repertoire clonality. Student's t test was used to compare Gini indices, and Pearson correlation was used to assess associations with tumor size change. TCRdb took this table from immuneACCESS and kept in-frame rearrangements with V and J called. Such tables lack part of the clones; where checked against another copy, unresolved V genes explain under half of the gap, and the rest is unexplained. Clonal size and the V and J genes are those of that table, whereas D and trimming came from the DNA. In all, the sample holds approximately 13,000 clones, and roughly 70% of those were seen once. The top ten constitute roughly 2.2% of the sample.

The CDR3 goes from the cysteine to the phenylalanine over 16 residues. The DNA shown is the 48-base CDR3, in frame from base 1. Per the germline V gene, SGHRS is the CDR1 and YFSETQ is the CDR2. The germline ends are 14 bases apart after V is trimmed by 4 bases and J by 1 base. The sample's time point label, decoded: before neoadjuvant nivolumab. The patients had newly diagnosed stage II-IVA oral cavity squamous cell carcinoma and had not received any prior systemic or radiation treatment. The cohort was composed of patients with HPV-negative, locally advanced oral cavity squamous cell carcinoma. Peripheral blood mononuclear cells were analyzed directly, without maintenance or expansion in culture. Samples came from a longitudinal correlative study of a single-arm phase II trial of neoadjuvant nivolumab in oral cavity squamous cell carcinoma. Subject-matched pre- and post-treatment PBMCs and tumors from three responders and three non-responders were subjected to genomic DNA-based TCRbeta sequencing. Peripheral blood mononuclear cells were drawn once before nivolumab treatment and a second time after treatment, when surgery took place. The Maxwell RSC DNA from Cells kit was used to extract genomic DNA from PBMCs.

Rearrangement joined TRBV5-1 to TRBJ2-2, and possibly TRBD2, on 6 matching bases. The sequence was obtained from a person between 35 and 79 years old with oral cavity squamous cell carcinoma. The specimen was PBMCs, collected before nivolumab (anti-PD-1) treatment. The CDR3 reads as follows: CASSPRAGRNTGELFF. The DNA sequence follows: TGCGCCAGCAGCCCCCGGGCGGGGCGGAACACCGGGGAGCTGTTTTTT.